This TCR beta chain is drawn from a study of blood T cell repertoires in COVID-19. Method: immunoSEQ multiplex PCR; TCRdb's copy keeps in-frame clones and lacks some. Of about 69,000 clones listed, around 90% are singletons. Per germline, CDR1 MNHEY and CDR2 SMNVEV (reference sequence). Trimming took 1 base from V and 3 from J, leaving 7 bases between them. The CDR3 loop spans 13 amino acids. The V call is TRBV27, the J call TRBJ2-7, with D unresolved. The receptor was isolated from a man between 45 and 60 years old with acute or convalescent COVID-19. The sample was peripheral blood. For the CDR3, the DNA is TGTGCCAGCAGTTTATTCGTCGGCTACGAGCAGTACTTC. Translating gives CASSLFVGYEQYF.